The clone carrying this TCR beta chain has only a few counts. The record originates from a study of response to subunit inactivated influenza vaccine. Via MiXCR, TCRdb re-called the RT-PCR reads, giving one row per CDR3 protein. The data contain just under 550,000 distinct CDR3 sequences, approximately 24% of them singletons. Trimming left V 0 bases short and J 2 bases short, with 8 bases between. The germline gives CDR1 LGHNA, CDR2 YNFKEQ. The CDR3 extends over 15 amino acids. Another study also made use of these data, one on T cells expressing NK-cell markers. That source notes: In generating TCR beta cDNA, 5'RACE template switching with UMIs was used. Obtained from sorted CD3+CD56+NKG2C+, CD3+CD56+NKG2C- and CD3+CD56-NKG2C+ T cells were the TCR beta repertoires. Sequencing covered eight donors, seven HCMV-seropositive and one seronegative.

This TCR was recovered from a man between 50 and 59 years old who received an inactivated influenza vaccine. V is TRBV4-2 and J is TRBJ2-4; unclear D gene. The sequencing here drew on CD4+ T cells sorted from PBMCs, taken roughly 12 days after vaccination. The CDR3 loop reads CASSQEEFSKNIQYF. In DNA, the CDR3 is TGTGCCAGCAGCCAAGAAGAATTTTCCAAAAACATTCAGTACTTC.